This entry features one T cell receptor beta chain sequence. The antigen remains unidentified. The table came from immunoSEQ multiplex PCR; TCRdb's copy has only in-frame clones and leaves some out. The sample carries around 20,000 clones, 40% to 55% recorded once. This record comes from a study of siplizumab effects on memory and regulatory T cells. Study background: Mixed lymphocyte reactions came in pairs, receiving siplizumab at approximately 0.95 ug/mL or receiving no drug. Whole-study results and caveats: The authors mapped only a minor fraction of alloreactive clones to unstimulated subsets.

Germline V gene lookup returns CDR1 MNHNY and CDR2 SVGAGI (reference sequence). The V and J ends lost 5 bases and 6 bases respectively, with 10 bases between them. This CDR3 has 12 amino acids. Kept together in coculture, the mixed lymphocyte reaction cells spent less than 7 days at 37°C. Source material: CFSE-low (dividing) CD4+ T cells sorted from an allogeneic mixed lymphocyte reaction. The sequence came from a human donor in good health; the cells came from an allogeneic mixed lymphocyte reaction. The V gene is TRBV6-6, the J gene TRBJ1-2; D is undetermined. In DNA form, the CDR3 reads TGTGCCAGCAGTACCCATGGGGATGGCTACACCTTC. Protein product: CASSTHGDGYTF.